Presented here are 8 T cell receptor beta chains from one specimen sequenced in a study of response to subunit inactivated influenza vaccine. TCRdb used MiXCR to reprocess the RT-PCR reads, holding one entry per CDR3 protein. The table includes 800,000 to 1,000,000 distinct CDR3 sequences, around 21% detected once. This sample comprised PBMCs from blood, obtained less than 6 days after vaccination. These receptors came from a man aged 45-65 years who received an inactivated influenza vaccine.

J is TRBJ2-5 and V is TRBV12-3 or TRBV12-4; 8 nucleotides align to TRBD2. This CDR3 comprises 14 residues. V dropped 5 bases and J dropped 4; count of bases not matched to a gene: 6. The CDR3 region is CASSQVLAVETQYF. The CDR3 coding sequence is TGTGCCAGCAGTCAAGTACTAGCGGTAGAGACCCAGTACTTC.

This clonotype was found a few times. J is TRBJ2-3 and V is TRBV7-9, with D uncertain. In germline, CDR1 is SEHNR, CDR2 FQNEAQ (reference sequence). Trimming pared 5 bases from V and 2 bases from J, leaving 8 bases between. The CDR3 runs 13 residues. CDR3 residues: CASSPGDTDTQYF. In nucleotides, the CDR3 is TGTGCCAGCAGCCCCGGTGACACAGATACGCAGTATTTT.

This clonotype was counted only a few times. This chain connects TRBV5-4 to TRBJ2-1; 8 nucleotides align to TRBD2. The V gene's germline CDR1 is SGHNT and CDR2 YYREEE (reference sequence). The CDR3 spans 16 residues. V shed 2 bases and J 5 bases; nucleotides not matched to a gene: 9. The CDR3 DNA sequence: TGTGCCAGCAGCTTCGGCGGGATAGCGGGGAACAATGAGCAGTTCTTC. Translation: CASSFGGIAGNNEQFF.

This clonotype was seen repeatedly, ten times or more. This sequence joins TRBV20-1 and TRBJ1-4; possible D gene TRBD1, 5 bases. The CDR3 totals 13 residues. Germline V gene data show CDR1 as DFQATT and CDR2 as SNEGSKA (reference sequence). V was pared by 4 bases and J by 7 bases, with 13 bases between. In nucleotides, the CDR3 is TGCAGTGCTACCACAGGTTTGGGTGAAAAACTGTTTTTT. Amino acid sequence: CSATTGLGEKLFF.

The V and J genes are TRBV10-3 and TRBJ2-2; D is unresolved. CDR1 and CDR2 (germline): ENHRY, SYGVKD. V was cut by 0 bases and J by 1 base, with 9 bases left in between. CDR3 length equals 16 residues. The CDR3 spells CAISESLRVNTGELFF. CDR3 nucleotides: TGTGCCATCAGTGAGTCATTAAGGGTGAACACCGGGGAGCTGTTTTTT.

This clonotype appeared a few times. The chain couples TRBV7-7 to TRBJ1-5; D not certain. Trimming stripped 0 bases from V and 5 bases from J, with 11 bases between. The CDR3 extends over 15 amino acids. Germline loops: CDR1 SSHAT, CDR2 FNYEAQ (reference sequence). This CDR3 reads CASSLATPLDQPQHF. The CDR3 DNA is TGTGCCAGCAGCTTAGCGACCCCCCTTGATCAGCCCCAGCATTTT. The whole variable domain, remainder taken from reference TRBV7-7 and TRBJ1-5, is GAGVSQSPRYKVTKRGQDVTLRCDPISSHATLYWYQQALGQGPEFLTYFNYEAQPDKSGLPSDRFSAERPEGSISTLTIQRTEQRDSAMYRCASSLATPLDQPQHFGDGTRLSIL.

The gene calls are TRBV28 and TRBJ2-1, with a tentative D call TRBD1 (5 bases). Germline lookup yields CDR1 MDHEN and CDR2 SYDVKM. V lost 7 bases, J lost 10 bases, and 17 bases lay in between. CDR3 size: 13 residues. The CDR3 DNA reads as TGTGCCAGCATTGGGGCGGCTGCGTACGAGCAGTTCTTC. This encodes CASIGAAAYEQFF.

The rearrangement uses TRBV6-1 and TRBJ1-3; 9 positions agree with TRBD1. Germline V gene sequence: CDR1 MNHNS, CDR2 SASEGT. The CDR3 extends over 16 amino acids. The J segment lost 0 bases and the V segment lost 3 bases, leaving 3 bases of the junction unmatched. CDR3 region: CASSDPGQGSGNTIYF. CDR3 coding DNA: TGTGCCAGCAGTGACCCGGGACAGGGCTCTGGAAACACCATATATTTT.